The 17 T cell receptor beta chains below were found in one sample sequenced in a study of post-analysis software for immune sequencing data. Whole-study results and caveats: Controls had lower frequencies than patients of four or five TRBV segments, which included TRBV5-6, TRBV5-1 and TRBV20-1.

These TCRs are of unknown antigen specificity. Each TCR beta cDNA library carried unique molecular identifiers. TCRdb ran MiXCR on the PCR reads and lists one entry per CDR3 protein. The profile shows about 400,000 distinct CDR3 sequences, roughly 35% of them singletons. Sequencing was done on a sample of blood. All receptors derive from a girl under 18 with multiple sclerosis.

CDR3 nucleotides: TGTGCCAGCAGTTTAGCGGGACTGAGGGTCACAGATACGCAGTATTTT. This translates into CASSLAGLRVTDTQYF. This chain uses TRBV12-3 or TRBV12-4 with TRBJ2-3, with D tentatively TRBD2 (6 bases). The CDR3 consists of 16 residues. Trimming cost V 0 bases and J 2 bases, with 12 bases left between them.

V gene TRBV5-4 combines with J gene TRBJ2-3, with 8 positions matching TRBD1. Germline lookup yields CDR1 SGHNT and CDR2 YYREEE (reference sequence). The CDR3 covers 15 residues. V lost 2 bases and J lost 4; bases outside the gene matches: 6. The CDR3 protein is CASSFLDREPDTQYF. CDR3 nucleotide sequence: TGTGCCAGCAGCTTCTTGGACAGGGAGCCAGATACGCAGTATTTT.

This clonotype was recorded a few times. This rearrangement joins TRBV20-1 to TRBJ1-1; D call uncertain. The CDR3 is 12 residues long. Looked up from germline, CDR1 is DFQATT and CDR2 is SNEGSKA (reference sequence). V was trimmed by 8 bases and J by 1 base, leaving 11 bases between them. DNA of the CDR3: TGCAGTTCCTTCTGGGGGAACACTGAAGCTTTCTTT. Encoded protein: CSSFWGNTEAFF.

In its sample, this clonotype was seen a few times. This chain uses TRBV12-3 or TRBV12-4 with TRBJ2-3; possibly TRBD1 or TRBD2 for D (5 bases each). With 4 bases removed from V and 2 bases from J, the gap between germline ends came to 10 bases. The CDR3 totals 14 residues. The CDR3 is CASSSGTNTDTQYF. DNA for the CDR3: TGTGCCAGCAGTTCCGGGACCAACACAGATACGCAGTATTTT.

This clonotype was seen a few times. This chain connects TRBV4-2 to TRBJ2-5, with 8 nucleotides matching TRBD2. Trimming cost V 1 base and J 1 base; bases outside gene matches: 8. The CDR3 covers 17 residues. Germline V lookup: CDR1 LGHNA, CDR2 YNFKEQ. CDR3 in amino acids: CASSQGWSGGVQETQYF. The CDR3 DNA reads TGTGCCAGCAGCCAAGGGTGGAGCGGGGGTGTCCAAGAGACCCAGTACTTC.

The chain has TRBV12-3 or TRBV12-4 and TRBJ2-1, with D possibly being TRBD2 (6 bases). Trimming removed 5 bases from V and 7 bases from J, with 18 bases in between. CDR3 length: 15 amino acids. The CDR3 sequence: CASSPAPGGRNEQFF. The CDR3 DNA follows: TGTGCCAGCAGTCCGGCCCCCGGGGGAAGGAATGAGCAGTTCTTC.

Only a few counts were recorded for this clonotype. J is TRBJ2-3 and V is TRBV7-8; 8 bases agree with TRBD2. Trimming removed 7 bases from V and 6 bases from J; junction bases left unmatched: 12. The CDR3 runs 15 residues. The germline V gene has CDR1 SGHVS and CDR2 FQNEAQ. CDR3 sequence: CASIPRGGAEDTQYF. CDR3 DNA sequence: TGTGCCAGCATCCCCCGGGGGGGGGCAGAGGATACGCAGTATTTT.

On this clonotype: Just one base apart from a much larger clone, this may be a read error. The gene calls are TRBV29-1 and TRBJ2-7; weak D call: TRBD1 (6 bases). Per germline, CDR1 SQVTM and CDR2 ANQGSEA. V was cut by 6 bases and J by 2 bases, with 14 bases left in between. CDR3 length: 13 amino acids. The CDR3 sequence is CSVLDRSPYEQYF. Here the CDR3 DNA reads TGCAGCGTCCTTGACAGGAGCCCCTACGAGCAGTACTTC.

This clonotype was detected ten times or more. The chain recombines TRBV6-5 with TRBJ2-7, with D possibly matching TRBD1 (6 bases). CDR1 and CDR2 (germline): MNHEY, SVGAGI. The CDR3 sequence is 15 residues long. Trimming left V 6 bases short and J 3 bases short, with 18 bases between. CDR3 in DNA: TGTGCCAGCAGACGCGCCCAGGACAGAGACTACGAGCAGTACTTC. It encodes CASRRAQDRDYEQYF.

The chain links TRBV28 to TRBJ1-2; a weak D match, TRBD1 (6 bases). V lost 8 bases and J lost 2, with 18 bases in between. The CDR3 sequence is 15 residues long. From germline, CDR1 is MDHEN and CDR2 SYDVKM. The CDR3 protein is CASGSWGQDNYGYTF. DNA of the CDR3: TGTGCCAGCGGGTCATGGGGGCAGGACAACTATGGCTACACCTTC.

This clonotype has only a few counts. This rearrangement joins TRBV5-1 to TRBJ2-5; a weak D match, TRBD2 (5 bases). From germline, CDR1 is SGHRS and CDR2 YFSETQ. The CDR3 is 13 residues long. Trimming cost V 5 bases and J 0 bases, with 8 bases left between them. The CDR3 region has the DNA TGCGCCAGCAGTATGAGGGACCAAGAGACCCAGTACTTC. Encoded protein: CASSMRDQETQYF.

To note about this clonotype: Germline is not matched at one junction end, which may reflect a read error. The chain is built from TRBV20-1 and TRBJ2-7; 10 bases map to TRBD1. This CDR3 comprises 19 residues. Germline CDR1 and CDR2: DFQATT and SNEGSKA (reference sequence). CDR3 loop: CSTRGYRGQGVLSSYEQYF. The CDR3 coding sequence is TGCAGTACTAGGGGTTACCGCGGACAGGGGGTCTTGAGCTCCTACGAGCAGTACTTC.

This clonotype has more than one count but fewer than ten. V and J are TRBV5-1 and TRBJ2-7; D tentatively reads TRBD1 or TRBD2 (5 bases each). This CDR3 region has 15 residues. In germline, CDR1 is SGHRS, CDR2 YFSETQ. Deletions cut 0 bases from V and 5 bases from J, with 15 bases between. The CDR3 DNA is TGCGCCAGCAGCTTGGACCCGGGACGGCAAGACGAGCAGTACTTC. Translating it yields CASSLDPGRQDEQYF.

The sample holds a few counts of this clonotype. The rearrangement links TRBV7-4 to TRBJ2-1; TRBD1 aligns across 7 bases. The CDR3 is 16 amino acids. Looked up from germline, CDR1 is SGHVT and CDR2 is SQSDAQ. Trimming took 8 bases from V and 3 from J; bases not matched to a gene: 13. The CDR3 DNA reads as TGTGCCAGCCCTCCGTCCGGGACAGAGATCTACAATGAGCAGTTCTTC. Its translation: CASPPSGTEIYNEQFF.

V and J are TRBV6-5 and TRBJ2-7; D may correspond to TRBD1 or TRBD2 (5 bases each). V was trimmed by 6 bases and J by 3 bases, leaving 18 bases between them. Germline V gene lookup returns CDR1 MNHEY and CDR2 SVGAGI. This CDR3 contains 15 residues. Here the CDR3 reads CASSTAGSQGYEQYF. The DNA for the CDR3 is TGTGCCAGCAGCACCGCGGGTTCCCAGGGCTACGAGCAGTACTTC.

The chain is built from TRBV20-1 and TRBJ2-2, with D unresolved. CDR3 length: 13 residues. Germline values: CDR1 DFQATT, CDR2 SNEGSKA (reference sequence). Trimming shortened V by 6 bases and J by 2 bases, and 10 bases separated the two germline ends. The CDR3: CSAPTSNTGELFF. CDR3 DNA: TGCAGTGCGCCGACATCTAACACCGGGGAGCTGTTTTTT.

The chain links TRBV2 to TRBJ2-3; 9 bases fit TRBD2. Trimming removed 7 bases from V and 5 bases from J; junction bases left unmatched: 7. Per germline, CDR1 SNHLY and CDR2 FYNNEI. There are 14 residues in the CDR3. This CDR3 is CASTAGGPLDTQYF. The CDR3 DNA reads as TGTGCCAGCACGGCGGGGGGGCCGTTAGATACGCAGTATTTT.